The T cell receptor (beta chain) described here comes from a study of blood T cells in healthy people across ages. The germline gives CDR1 MNHNY, CDR2 SVGAGI (reference sequence). Trimming cost V 5 bases and J 5 bases, with 9 bases left between them. The CDR3 length is 13 residues. This clonotype was seen many times. Antigen specificity is unknown. The study, taken as a whole, reports: Correlation between TCR beta diversity and naive T cell percentage was strong.

Combining a sample-barcoded 5' primer with a J-beta primer mix, a second PCR ran for roughly 7 to 11 cycles. Each of the cDNA molecules was tagged by a template-switch adaptor with 12 random nucleotides. Each sample provided no less than 2.5 million CDR3-containing paired-end reads. TCRdb analysed the 5' RACE reads with MiXCR anew, one entry per CDR3 protein. Of around 710,000 distinct CDR3 sequences in the sample, 35% to 45% were seen once. Sequencing was performed on blood. The origin of this receptor is a woman in her sixties or seventies in good health. The rearrangement uses TRBV6-6 and TRBJ2-2; D call uncertain. In DNA, the CDR3 is TGTGCCAGCAGTACAAGGGATACCGGGGAGCTGTTTTTT. Encoded protein: CASSTRDTGELFF.